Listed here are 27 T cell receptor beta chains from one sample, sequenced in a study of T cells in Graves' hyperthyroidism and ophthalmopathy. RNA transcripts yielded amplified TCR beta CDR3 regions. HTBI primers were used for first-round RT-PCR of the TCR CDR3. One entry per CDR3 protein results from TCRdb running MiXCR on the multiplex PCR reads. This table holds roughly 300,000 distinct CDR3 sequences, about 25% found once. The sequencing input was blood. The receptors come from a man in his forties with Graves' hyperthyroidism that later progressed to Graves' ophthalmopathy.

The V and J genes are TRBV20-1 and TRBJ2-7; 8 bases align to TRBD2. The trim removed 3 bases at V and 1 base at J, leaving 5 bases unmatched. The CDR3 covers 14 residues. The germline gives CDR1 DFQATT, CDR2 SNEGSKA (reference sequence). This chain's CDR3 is CSASALAGSYEQYF. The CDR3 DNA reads TGCAGTGCTAGTGCCCTAGCGGGTTCCTACGAGCAGTACTTC.

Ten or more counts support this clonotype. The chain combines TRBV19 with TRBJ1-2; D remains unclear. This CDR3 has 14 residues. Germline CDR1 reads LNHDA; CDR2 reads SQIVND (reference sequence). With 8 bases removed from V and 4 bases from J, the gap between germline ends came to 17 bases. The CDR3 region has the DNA TGTGCCAGTCACCCCCGAGCCCGCCCCTATGGCTACACCTTC. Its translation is CASHPRARPYGYTF.

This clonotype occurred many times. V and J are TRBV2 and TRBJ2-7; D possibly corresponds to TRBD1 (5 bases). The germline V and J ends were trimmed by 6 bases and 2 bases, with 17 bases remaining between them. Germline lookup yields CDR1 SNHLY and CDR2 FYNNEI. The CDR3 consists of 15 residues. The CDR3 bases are TGTGCCAGCAGACCGTCCGAAGGGGCCACCTACGAGCAGTACTTC. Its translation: CASRPSEGATYEQYF.

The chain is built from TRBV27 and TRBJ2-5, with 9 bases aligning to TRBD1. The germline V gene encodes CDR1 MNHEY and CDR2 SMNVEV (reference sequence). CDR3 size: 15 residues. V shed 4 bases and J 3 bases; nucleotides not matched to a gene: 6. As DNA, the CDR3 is TGTGCCAGCAGTTATCGGACAGGGGACAAAGAGACCCAGTACTTC. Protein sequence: CASSYRTGDKETQYF.

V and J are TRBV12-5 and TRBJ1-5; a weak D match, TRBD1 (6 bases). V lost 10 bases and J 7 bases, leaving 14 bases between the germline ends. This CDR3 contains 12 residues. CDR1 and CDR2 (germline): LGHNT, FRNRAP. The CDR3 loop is CANRTEKQPQHF. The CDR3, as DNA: TGTGCTAACAGGACAGAGAAGCAGCCCCAGCATTTT.

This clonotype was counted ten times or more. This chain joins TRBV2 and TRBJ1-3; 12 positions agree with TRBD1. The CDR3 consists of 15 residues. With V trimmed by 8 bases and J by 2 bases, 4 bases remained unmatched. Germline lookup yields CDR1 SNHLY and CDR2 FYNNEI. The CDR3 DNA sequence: TGTGCCAGCCGAGGGACAGGGGGCCCTGGAAACACCATATATTTT. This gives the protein CASRGTGGPGNTIYF. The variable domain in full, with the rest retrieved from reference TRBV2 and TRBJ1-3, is EPEVTQTPSHQVTQMGQEVILRCVPISNHLYFYWYRQILGQKVEFLVSFYNNEISEKSEIFDDQFSVERPDGSNFTLKIRSTKLEDSAMYFCASRGTGGPGNTIYFGEGSWLTVV.

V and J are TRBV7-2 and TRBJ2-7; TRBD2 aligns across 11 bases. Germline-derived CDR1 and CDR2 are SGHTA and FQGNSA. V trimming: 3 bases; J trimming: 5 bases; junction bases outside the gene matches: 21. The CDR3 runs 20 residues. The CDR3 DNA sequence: TGTGCCAGCAGCTTTGGACCGGGACAGGGCCTACTAGCGGGAGACGACGAGCAGTACTTC. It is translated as CASSFGPGQGLLAGDDEQYF.

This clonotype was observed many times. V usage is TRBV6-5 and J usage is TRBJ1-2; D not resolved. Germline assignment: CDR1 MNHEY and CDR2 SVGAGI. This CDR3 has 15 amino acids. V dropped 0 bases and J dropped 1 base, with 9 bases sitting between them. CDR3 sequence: CASSYSRGVNYGYTF. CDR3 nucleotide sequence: TGTGCCAGCAGTTACTCCCGGGGAGTTAACTATGGCTACACCTTC.

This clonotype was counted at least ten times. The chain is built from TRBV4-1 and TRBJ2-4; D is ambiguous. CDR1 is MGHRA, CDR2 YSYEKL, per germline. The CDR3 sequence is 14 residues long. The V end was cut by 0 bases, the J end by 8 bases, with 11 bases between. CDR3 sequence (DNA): TGCGCCAGCAGCCAAGAACCTGGGAAGTACATTCAGTACTTC. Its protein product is CASSQEPGKYIQYF.

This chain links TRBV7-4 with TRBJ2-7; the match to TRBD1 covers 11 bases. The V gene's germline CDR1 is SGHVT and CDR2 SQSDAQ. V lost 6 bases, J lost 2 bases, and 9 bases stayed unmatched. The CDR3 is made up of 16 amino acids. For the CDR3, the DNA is TGTGCCAGCAGGCCCGGACAGGGGGCGCCCACCTACGAGCAGTACTTC. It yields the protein CASRPGQGAPTYEQYF.

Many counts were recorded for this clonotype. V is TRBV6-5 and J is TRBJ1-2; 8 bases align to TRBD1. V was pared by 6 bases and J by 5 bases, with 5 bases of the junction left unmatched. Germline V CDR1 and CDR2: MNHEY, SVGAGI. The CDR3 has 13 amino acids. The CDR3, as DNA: TGTGCCAGCAGCGGGACAGGACCTTATGGCTACACCTTC. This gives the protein CASSGTGPYGYTF.

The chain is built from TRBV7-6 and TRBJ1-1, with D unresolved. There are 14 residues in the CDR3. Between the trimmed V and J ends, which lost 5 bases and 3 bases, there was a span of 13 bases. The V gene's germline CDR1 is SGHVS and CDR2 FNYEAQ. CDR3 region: CASSLLRVYTEAFF. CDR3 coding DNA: TGTGCCAGCAGCCTCCTCCGTGTTTACACTGAAGCTTTCTTT.

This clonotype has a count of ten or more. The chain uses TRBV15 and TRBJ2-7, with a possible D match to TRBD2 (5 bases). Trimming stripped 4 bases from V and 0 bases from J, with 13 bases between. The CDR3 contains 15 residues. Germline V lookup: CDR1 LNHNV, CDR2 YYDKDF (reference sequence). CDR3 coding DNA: TGTGCCACCAGCACACAGCGGAGCCACTCCTACGAGCAGTACTTC. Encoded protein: CATSTQRSHSYEQYF. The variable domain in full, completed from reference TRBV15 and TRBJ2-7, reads DAMVIQNPRYQVTQFGKPVTLSCSQTLNHNVMYWYQQKSSQAPKLLFHYYDKDFNNEADTPDNFQSRRPNTSFCFLDIRSPGLGDTAMYLCATSTQRSHSYEQYFGPGTRLTVT.

The CDR3 spells CASTKGGVHGYTF. Here the CDR3 DNA reads TGTGCCAGCACCAAGGGCGGGGTCCATGGCTACACCTTC. The rearrangement joins TRBV6-1 to TRBJ1-2; D gene unclear. The germline V gene has CDR1 MNHNS and CDR2 SASEGT. The CDR3 runs to 13 residues. With 7 bases removed from V and 6 bases from J, the gap between germline ends came to 15 bases.

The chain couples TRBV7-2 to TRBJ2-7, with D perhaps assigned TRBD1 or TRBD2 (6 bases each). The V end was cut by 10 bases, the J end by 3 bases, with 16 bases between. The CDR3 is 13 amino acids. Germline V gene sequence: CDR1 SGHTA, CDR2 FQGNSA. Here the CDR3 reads CATRSGGGYEQYF. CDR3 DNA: TGTGCCACCAGGTCCGGGGGCGGCTACGAGCAGTACTTC.

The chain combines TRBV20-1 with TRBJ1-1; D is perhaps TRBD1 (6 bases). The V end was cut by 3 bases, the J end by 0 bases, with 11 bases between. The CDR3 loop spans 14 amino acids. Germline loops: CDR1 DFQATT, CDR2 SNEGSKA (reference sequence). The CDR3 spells CSARGGRLNTEAFF. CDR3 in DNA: TGCAGTGCTAGGGGGGGCAGATTGAACACTGAAGCTTTCTTT.

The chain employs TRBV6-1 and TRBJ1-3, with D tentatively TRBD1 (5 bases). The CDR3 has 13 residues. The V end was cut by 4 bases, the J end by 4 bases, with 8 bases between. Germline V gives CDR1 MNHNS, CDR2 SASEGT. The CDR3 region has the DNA TGTGCCAGCAGTGGGGACGGAGGAAACACCATATATTTT. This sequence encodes CASSGDGGNTIYF.

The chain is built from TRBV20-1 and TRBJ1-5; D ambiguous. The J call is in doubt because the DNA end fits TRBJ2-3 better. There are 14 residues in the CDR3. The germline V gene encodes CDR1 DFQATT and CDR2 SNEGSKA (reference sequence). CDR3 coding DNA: TGCAGTGCTAGGACAAGAATTAGCAATCAGCCCCAGTATTTT. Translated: CSARTRISNQPQYF.

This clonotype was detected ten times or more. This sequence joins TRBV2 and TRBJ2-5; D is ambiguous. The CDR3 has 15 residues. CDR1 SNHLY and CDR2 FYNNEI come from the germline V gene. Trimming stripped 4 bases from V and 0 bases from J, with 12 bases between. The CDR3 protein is CASSVKGYDQETQYF. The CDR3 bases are TGTGCCAGCAGTGTAAAAGGGTACGACCAAGAGACCCAGTACTTC.

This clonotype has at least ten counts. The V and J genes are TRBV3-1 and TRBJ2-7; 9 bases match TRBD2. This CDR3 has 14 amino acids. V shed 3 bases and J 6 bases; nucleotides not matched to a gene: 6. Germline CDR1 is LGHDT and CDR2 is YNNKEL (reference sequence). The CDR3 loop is CASSHSAGGGEQYF. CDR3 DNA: TGTGCCAGCAGCCACTCAGCGGGAGGCGGCGAGCAGTACTTC.

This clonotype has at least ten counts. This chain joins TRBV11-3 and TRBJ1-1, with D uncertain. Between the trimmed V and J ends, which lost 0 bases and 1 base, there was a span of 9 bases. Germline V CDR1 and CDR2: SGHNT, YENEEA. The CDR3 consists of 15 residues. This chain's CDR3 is CASSLDRAANTEAFF. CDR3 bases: TGTGCCAGCAGCTTAGACCGGGCGGCGAACACTGAAGCTTTCTTT.

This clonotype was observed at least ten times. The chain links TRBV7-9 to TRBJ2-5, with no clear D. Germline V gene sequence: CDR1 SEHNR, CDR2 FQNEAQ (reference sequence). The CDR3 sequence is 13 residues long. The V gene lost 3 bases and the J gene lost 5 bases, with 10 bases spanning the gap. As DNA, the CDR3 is TGTGCCAGCAGCTTGCCCTCTCCGGAGACCCAGTACTTC. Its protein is CASSLPSPETQYF.

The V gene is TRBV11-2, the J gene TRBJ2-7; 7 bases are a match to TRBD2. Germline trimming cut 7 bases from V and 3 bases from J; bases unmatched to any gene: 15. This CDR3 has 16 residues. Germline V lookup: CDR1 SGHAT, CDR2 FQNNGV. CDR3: CASKGLGGQGDYEQYF. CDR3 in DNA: TGTGCCAGCAAAGGTTTGGGAGGGCAAGGAGACTACGAGCAGTACTTC.

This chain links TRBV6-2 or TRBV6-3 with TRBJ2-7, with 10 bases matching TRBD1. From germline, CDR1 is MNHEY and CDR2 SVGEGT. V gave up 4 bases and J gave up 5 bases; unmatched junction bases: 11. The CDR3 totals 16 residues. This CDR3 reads CASSSPPDRGSDEQYF. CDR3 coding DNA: TGTGCCAGCAGTTCCCCCCCGGACAGGGGGTCCGACGAGCAGTACTTC.

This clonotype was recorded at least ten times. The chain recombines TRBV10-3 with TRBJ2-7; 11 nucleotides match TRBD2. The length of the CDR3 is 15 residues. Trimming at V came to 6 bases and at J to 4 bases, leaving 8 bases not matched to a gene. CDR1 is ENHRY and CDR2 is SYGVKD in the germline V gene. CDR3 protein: CAIRTGTSGTYEQYF. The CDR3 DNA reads TGTGCCATCAGGACCGGGACTAGCGGTACTTACGAGCAGTACTTC.

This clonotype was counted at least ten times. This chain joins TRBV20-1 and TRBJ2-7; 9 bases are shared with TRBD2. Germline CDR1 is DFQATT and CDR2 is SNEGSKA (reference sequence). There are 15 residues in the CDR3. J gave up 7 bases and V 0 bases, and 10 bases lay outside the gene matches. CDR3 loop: CSARDSSSGSGEQYF. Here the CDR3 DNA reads TGCAGTGCTAGAGATTCGAGTAGCGGGAGCGGAGAGCAGTACTTC.

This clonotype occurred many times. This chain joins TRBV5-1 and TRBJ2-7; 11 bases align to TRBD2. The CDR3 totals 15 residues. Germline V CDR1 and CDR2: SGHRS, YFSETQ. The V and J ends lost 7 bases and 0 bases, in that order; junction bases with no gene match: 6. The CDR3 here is CASQLGTSGSYEQYF. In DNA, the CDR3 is TGCGCCAGCCAGCTTGGGACTAGCGGCTCCTACGAGCAGTACTTC.